This T cell receptor (beta chain) was observed in a study of blood T cell repertoires in COVID-19. V gave up 4 bases and J gave up 3 bases, with 15 bases separating them. This CDR3 contains 15 residues. Germline lookup yields CDR1 MNHNY and CDR2 SVGAGI (reference sequence). Assay: immunoSEQ multiplex PCR; the TCRdb copy retains only in-frame clones and omits some. The sample carries more than 55,000 clones, roughly 80% recorded once. V and J are TRBV6-6 and TRBJ2-5; D is unresolved. Material: peripheral blood. The TCR comes from a woman in her seventies with acute or convalescent COVID-19. The CDR3 is CASSSHLLKKETQYF. In DNA, the CDR3 is TGTGCCAGCAGTTCACATTTGCTGAAGAAAGAGACCCAGTACTTC.